A single sample gave rise to the 12 T cell receptor beta chains below, sequenced in a study of Graves' ophthalmopathy and Graves' hyperthyroidism. The study amplified TCR beta CDR3 regions using RNA transcripts. The library came from an HTBI-primed first-round RT-PCR and a second-round multiplex PCR. TCRdb analysed the multiplex PCR reads with MiXCR anew, one entry per CDR3 protein. The profile covers 350,000 to 450,000 distinct CDR3 sequences, with around 16% appearing a single time and roughly 1.4% taken by the ten largest. Sequenced material: peripheral blood. Receptor source: a woman younger than 30 with Graves' ophthalmopathy.

This clonotype has at least ten counts. The chain combines TRBV7-6 with TRBJ2-7, with 9 bases aligning to TRBD2. CDR3 length: 16 residues. J lost 6 bases, V lost 1 base, and 10 bases had no gene match. The germline V gene encodes CDR1 SGHVS and CDR2 FNYEAQ. The CDR3 region is CASSLGGAGGFGEQYF. CDR3 sequence (DNA): TGTGCCAGCAGCTTAGGAGGAGCGGGAGGCTTTGGCGAGCAGTACTTC.

This clonotype turned up a few times. A much bigger clone sits one base away, suggesting this may be a read error. CDR3 protein: CAITSGGTGELFF. CDR3 bases: TGTGCCATCACGAGCGGAGGAACCGGGGAGCTGTTTTTT. The rearrangement links TRBV10-3 to TRBJ2-2, with D possibly being TRBD2 (5 bases). CDR1 is ENHRY, CDR2 SYGVKD, per germline. Trimming left V 7 bases short and J 5 bases short, with 11 bases between. The CDR3 is made up of 13 amino acids.

The rearrangement links TRBV7-9 to TRBJ2-1, with unresolved D. The CDR3 loop spans 12 amino acids. Trimming shortened V by 5 bases and J by 8 bases, and 10 bases separated the two germline ends. The germline CDR1 and CDR2 sequences are SEHNR and FQNEAQ (reference sequence). The CDR3 DNA follows: TGTGCCAGCAGCCTCGGATACGATGAGCAGTTCTTC. Its protein is CASSLGYDEQFF.

This clonotype has a count of ten or more. The gene calls are TRBV2 and TRBJ2-5, with D perhaps matching TRBD1 (6 bases). The CDR3 sequence is 17 residues long. Trimming took off 3 bases at V and 3 bases at J, with 20 bases between the two ends. Germline V gene sequence: CDR1 SNHLY, CDR2 FYNNEI. The CDR3: CASSEPRLSAGEETQYF. CDR3 coding DNA: TGTGCCAGCAGTGAGCCCCGCTTATCGGCAGGGGAAGAGACCCAGTACTTC.

This clonotype was recorded at least ten times. The chain is built from TRBV12-3 or TRBV12-4 and TRBJ1-3; D gene unclear. V was pared by 6 bases and J by 0 bases, with 12 bases between. This CDR3 is built from 15 residues. CDR3 sequence (DNA): TGTGCCAGCAGACCTAGACGGATCTCTGGAAACACCATATATTTT. This translates into CASRPRRISGNTIYF.

CDR3 region: CASSTEGMVNTEAFF. The CDR3 coding sequence is TGTGCCAGCAGCACAGAGGGGATGGTTAACACTGAAGCTTTCTTT. The chain has TRBV9 and TRBJ1-1; a weak D match, TRBD1 (5 bases). Per the germline V gene, CDR1 is SGDLS and CDR2 is YYNGEE. V was cut by 4 bases and J by 2 bases, with 15 bases left in between. The CDR3 covers 15 residues.

This clonotype was seen many times. The gene calls are TRBV15 and TRBJ2-7; 7 bases line up with TRBD1. Germline loops: CDR1 LNHNV, CDR2 YYDKDF (reference sequence). The CDR3 is 14 residues long. V dropped 1 base and J dropped 6; count of bases not matched to a gene: 6. Here the CDR3 reads CATSRGQGRSEQYF. CDR3 bases: TGTGCCACCAGCAGAGGACAGGGACGTAGCGAGCAGTACTTC.

This chain uses TRBV6-1 with TRBJ1-1; 10 positions match TRBD1. Germline V gene lookup returns CDR1 MNHNS and CDR2 SASEGT. With 5 bases clipped from V and 0 bases from J, the junction kept 6 bases outside the gene matches. CDR3 length equals 16 residues. CDR3 nucleotide sequence: TGTGCCAGCAGTCGGACAGGGGGATTCATGAACACTGAAGCTTTCTTT. It codes for CASSRTGGFMNTEAFF.

This clonotype has a handful of counts. The V and J genes are TRBV20-1 and TRBJ2-7; TRBD1 aligns across 7 bases. V gave up 5 bases and J gave up 7 bases; unmatched junction bases: 14. Germline-derived CDR1 and CDR2 are DFQATT and SNEGSKA (reference sequence). The CDR3 is 14 amino acids. CDR3 bases: TGCAGTGCTCCCAAAGGGACAGCGTCGGAGGAGCAGTACTTC. Translation: CSAPKGTASEEQYF.

This clonotype was found many times. This rearrangement joins TRBV11-3 to TRBJ2-2, with 9 bases lining up with TRBD1. Trimming at V came to 4 bases and at J to 1 base, leaving 1 base not matched to a gene. There are 15 residues in the CDR3. The germline CDR1 and CDR2 sequences are SGHNT and YENEEA. Here the CDR3 reads CASSSGQGNTGELFF. CDR3 nucleotide sequence: TGTGCCAGCAGCTCGGGACAGGGGAACACCGGGGAGCTGTTTTTT.

This chain connects TRBV11-2 to TRBJ1-3, with 10 bases that match TRBD1. J was trimmed by 4 bases and V by 1 base; bases with no gene match: 10. Per the germline V gene, CDR1 is SGHAT and CDR2 is FQNNGV. This CDR3 has 18 residues. CDR3 sequence (DNA): TGTGCCAGCAGCTTAGGTGGGGGACAGGGGTCCTTCGGAAACACCATATATTTT. As protein: CASSLGGGQGSFGNTIYF. The complete variable domain, with remaining parts taken from reference TRBV11-2 and TRBJ1-3, reads EAGVAQSPRYKIIEKRQSVAFWCNPISGHATLYWYQQILGQGPKLLIQFQNNGVVDDSQLPKDRFSAERLKGVDSTLKIQPAKLEDSAVYLCASSLGGGQGSFGNTIYFGEGSWLTVV.

This clonotype was counted ten times or more. The chain joins TRBV5-5 to TRBJ2-5, with D perhaps matching TRBD1 (6 bases). V was shortened by 2 bases and J by 1 base, with 15 bases between the two germline ends. The CDR3 consists of 16 residues. Germline-derived CDR1 and CDR2 are SGHKS and YYEKEE (reference sequence). CDR3 nucleotide sequence: TGTGCCAGCAGCTTTTGGACAGTGGGCCTCCAAGAGACCCAGTACTTC. The encoded protein is CASSFWTVGLQETQYF.